Presented here are 8 T cell receptor beta chains from one specimen sequenced in a study of cytomegalovirus exposure and HLA in healthy donors. A multiplex PCR was run with 60 Vbeta primers and 13 Jbeta primers. Libraries were prepared by immunoSEQ multiplex PCR; TCRdb keeps only in-frame clonotypes and omits some of them. The sample data list 100,000 to 150,000 clones. Sequencing used PBMCs. Every receptor here comes from a man between 18 and 35 years old in good health and CMV-seronegative.

CDR3 loop: CASSRVEGQPQHF. The CDR3 DNA sequence: TGTGCCAGCAGCCGCGTGGAGGGGCAGCCCCAGCATTTT. The chain uses TRBV7-9 and TRBJ1-5; D may be TRBD1 (5 bases). Looked up from germline, CDR1 is SEHNR and CDR2 is FQNEAQ (reference sequence). V lost 5 bases and J lost 7, with 12 bases in between. CDR3 length: 13 amino acids. Variable domain in full (rest from reference TRBV7-9 and TRBJ1-5): DTGVSQNPRHKITKRGQNVTFRCDPISEHNRLYWYRQTLGQGPEFLTYFQNEAQLEKSRLLSDRFSAERPKGSFSTLEIQRTEQGDSAMYLCASSRVEGQPQHFGDGTRLSIL.

This chain links TRBV18 with TRBJ2-1; D might be TRBD2 (6 bases). V dropped 3 bases and J dropped 7 bases, with 13 bases sitting between them. CDR3 length: 14 residues. The germline gives CDR1 KGHSH, CDR2 LQKENI. CDR3 DNA: TGTGCCAGCTCACCCAGGGCGGCGGGGAATGAGCAGTTCTTC. The encoded protein is CASSPRAAGNEQFF.

The rearrangement joins TRBV7-9 to TRBJ2-1; D perhaps matches TRBD1 (5 bases). V gave up 5 bases and J gave up 5 bases, with 7 bases separating them. Germline V gene sequence: CDR1 SEHNR, CDR2 FQNEAQ (reference sequence). The CDR3 contains 12 residues. The CDR3 sequence is CASSPRDNEQFF. In DNA, the CDR3 is TGTGCCAGCAGCCCCAGGGACAATGAGCAGTTCTTC.

The rearrangement joins TRBV6-5 to TRBJ2-7; 9 bases map to TRBD2. The CDR3 totals 15 residues. The junction had 5 bases not matched to a gene; V was cut back by 0 bases and J by 5 bases. The germline gives CDR1 MNHEY, CDR2 SVGAGI. The CDR3 is CASSYSASGNHEQYF. The CDR3 DNA reads as TGTGCCAGCAGTTACTCGGCTAGCGGGAACCACGAGCAGTACTTC.

The chain joins TRBV28 to TRBJ1-1; D possibly corresponds to TRBD1 (5 bases). The CDR3 runs to 14 residues. Germline CDR1 is MDHEN and CDR2 is SYDVKM. Trimming removed 3 bases at V and 1 base at J, with 9 bases between. CDR3 nucleotides: TGTGCCAGCAGTTTTTGGGGGGAGAACACTGAAGCTTTCTTT. This gives the protein CASSFWGENTEAFF.

The J gene is TRBJ1-1, the V gene TRBV7-9, with D possibly TRBD1 on 5 matching bases. The CDR3 loop spans 14 amino acids. Trimming shortened V by 5 bases and J by 4 bases, and 14 bases separated the two germline ends. CDR1 is SEHNR and CDR2 is FQNEAQ in the germline V gene (reference sequence). DNA for the CDR3: TGTGCCAGCAGCCCTGGCAGCGGGGGCACTGAAGCTTTCTTT. Translating it yields CASSPGSGGTEAFF.

The V call is TRBV27, the J call TRBJ2-7; possible D gene TRBD1, 6 bases. The CDR3 extends over 14 amino acids. Trimming pared 5 bases from V and 3 bases from J, leaving 14 bases between. CDR1 and CDR2 from the germline V gene are MNHEY and SMNVEV (reference sequence). CDR3 sequence reads: CASSKRQVSYEQYF. The CDR3 nucleotides are TGTGCCAGCAGTAAACGACAGGTTAGCTACGAGCAGTACTTC.

The chain employs TRBV9 and TRBJ1-3; no clear D. Trimming removed 3 bases at V and 0 bases at J, with 13 bases between. CDR1 SGDLS and CDR2 YYNGEE come from the germline V gene. The CDR3 spans 16 residues. The CDR3 here is CASSADGRLSGNTIYF. The CDR3 DNA reads as TGTGCCAGCAGCGCCGATGGCAGGCTCTCTGGAAACACCATATATTTT.